This T cell receptor beta chain was sequenced for a study of T cell responses to AZD1222 COVID-19 vaccine (dated by TCRdb to the early 2020s). Broadly, across the study: Because spike-specific TCR depth and breadth did not differ between the two schedules, AZD1222 recipients who got a second dose at roughly 4 weeks were pooled with those who got a second dose at roughly 12 weeks. Trial participants were enrolled by age into 18-55, 56-69 and 70-plus year subgroups, with about 150, 27 and 61 TCR-sequenced participants respectively. TCR sequencing covered 233 trial participants: 200 to 220 given two doses of AZD1222 and about 26 given two doses of MenACWY control vaccine.

To note about this clone: Its specific antigen is unknown. The record has no base qualities; no much larger clone is one base away.

The time point label here, explained by the study, means: baseline before first vaccination. Samples from vaccinated people were obtained from the UK trials COV001 and COV002, which included a single-blind randomized controlled phase 2/3 trial of AZD1222 (ChAdOx1 nCoV-19) in healthy adults. For TCRbeta chain sequencing, PBMC samples from trial participants were taken at day 0 and at day 28 after the second dose. The CDR3 regions of human TCRbeta chains were subjected to immunosequencing. The original pipeline was this. TCRs in the repertoires were compared against a reference library of SARS-CoV-2-specific TCRs that had been generated with the MIRA antigen-specificity platform. Breadth was defined as the fraction of unique TCRs that were SARS-CoV-2-associated, and depth was defined as the fraction of total T cells that were SARS-CoV-2-associated. Using the MIRA data, each spike-specific TCR was assigned both to the spike region to which the TCR was reactive and to a CD4 or CD8 class. Log10-transformed breadth and depth values were compared by one-way ANOVA with Sidak's multiple comparisons tests. The clones in this table, taken by TCRdb from immuneACCESS, are in-frame only. Not every clone is retained; where verified, under half of the shortfall comes from an unresolved V gene, and the cause of the rest is unknown. V, J and clone size were drawn from that table, and D and trimming were deduced from the DNA. The sample profile shows about 110,000 clones; about 87% of them were found once. The ten top clones hold over 4.5% of the sample.

The paper as a whole reports these results and caveats: Because no day 14 peak-response samples were available, the repertoires could be characterized only after the peak T cell response. Participants were mostly white British, with more females than males. The authors suggested clonal diversity may have been underestimated. The whole spike protein was spanned by vaccine-associated CD4 TCRs, and dominant responses were seen in regions 160-218 and 743-854. Spike-specific TCR breadth and depth rose significantly after two AZD1222 doses compared with day 0 and with MenACWY recipients. Reportedly, almost half of the unique spike-specific TCRs recognized epitopes lying outside the regions that are mutated in the B.1.351 and B.1.1.7 variants. Conclusions about previously exposed vaccinees are limited, since just six AZD1222 recipients were seropositive for SARS-CoV-2 at baseline. The 56-69-year group was small, and its depth increase did not reach significance, likely because of low power.

Sequences MDHEN (CDR1) and SYDVKM (CDR2) are obtained from the germline V gene. Inclusive of the bounding cysteine and phenylalanine, the CDR3 is 15 residues long. Only the CDR3 DNA is retained, 45 bases long and in frame from the first base. At the junction V is shortened by 5 bases and J by 8 bases, with 16 bases in between. The receptor was derived from an adult in good health. The specimen was peripheral blood, collected on day 0 of AZD1222 vaccination. Here the chain combines TRBV28 and TRBJ1-6; a tentative D call is TRBD1 (6 bases match). The nucleotides are TGTGCCAGCAGTGGAGGGGGGGGAGACGATTCACCCCTCCACTTT. This codes for CASSGGGGDDSPLHF.